A selection of T cell receptor beta chains follows, all from one sample in a study of blood T cell repertoires in COVID-19. Measured with immunoSEQ multiplex PCR; TCRdb has only the in-frame clones, and not every one. The sample lists roughly 180,000 clones; approximately 81% were seen once. Sequencing used peripheral blood. All receptors come from a woman in her fifties or sixties with COVID-19, enrolled during active disease. Each CDR3 is given with its conserved first and last residue. Each record gives: CDR3 length, clone size, D gene, J gene, V gene, CDR3 DNA, CDR3 protein. The D gene is left open where the match is weak. Clone size is not always given. Where it is, it says once, few, many or a class for expanded clones.

18,-,TRBD1,TRBJ2-6,TRBV7-9,TGTGCCAGCAGCTTTCTGGGGACAGACATCTCTGGGGCCAACGTCCTGACTTTC,CASSFLGTDISGANVLTF
15,-,-,TRBJ2-3,TRBV2,TGTGCCAGCATTGTAGGACTTTCTAGCACAGATACGCAGTATTTT,CASIVGLSSTDTQYF
14,-,-,TRBJ1-5,TRBV10-3,TGTGCCCATAGGGGGGGGGATAGAAATCAGCCCCAGCATTTT,CAHRGGDRNQPQHF
13,few,TRBD1,TRBJ1-4,TRBV4-1,TGCGCCAGCAGCCAAGGACAGGGACAAAAACTGTTTTTT,CASSQGQGQKLFF
15,-,-,TRBJ1-4,TRBV19,TGTGCCAGTAGTATAGGTGGTGGAGGGAAGGAAAAACTGTTTTTT,CASSIGGGGKEKLFF
11,-,-,TRBJ2-1,TRBV9,TGTGCCAGCAGCGGGGGGACAGAGCAGTTCTTC,CASSGGTEQFF
14,-,-,TRBJ1-1,TRBV7-9,TGTGCCAGCAGCTTACAGGGGCATAACACTGAAGCTTTCTTT,CASSLQGHNTEAFF
14,-,TRBD2,TRBJ2-3,TRBV30,TGTGCCTGGACCCGACTAGCGGGGGCGGATACGCAGTATTTT,CAWTRLAGADTQYF
15,-,-,TRBJ1-6,TRBV2,TGTGCCAGCAAAGATGCCAGGGGCGACAGTTCACCCCTCCACTTT,CASKDARGDSSPLHF
17,few,TRBD1,TRBJ2-7,TRBV5-1,TGCGCCAGCAGCTTAGGATCTTGGACAGGGGCAACCTACGAGCAGTACTTC,CASSLGSWTGATYEQYF
17,-,-,TRBJ2-2,TRBV9,TGTGCCAGCAGCGGCTCAATGTCAGGGGCCGGCACCGGGGAGCTGTTTTTT,CASSGSMSGAGTGELFF
14,-,-,TRBJ2-2,TRBV9,TGTGCCAGCAGCGTATCCAGGGGAACCGGGGAGCTGTTTTTT,CASSVSRGTGELFF
14,few,TRBD1,TRBJ1-6,TRBV7-9,TGTGCCAGCAGCCAGGGACAGCCGAATTCACCCCTCCACTTT,CASSQGQPNSPLHF
14,once,-,TRBJ2-3,TRBV4-2,TGTGCCAGCAGCCAAGTTTCCTTCACAGATACGCAGTATTTT,CASSQVSFTDTQYF
15,few,-,TRBJ1-1,TRBV19,TGTGCCAGTAGTGCCAAACAGGGTCTGAACACTGAAGCTTTCTTT,CASSAKQGLNTEAFF
13,-,-,TRBJ1-2,TRBV6-5,TGTGCCAGCAGCCCCTCAGAGGGCCTTGGCTACACCTTC,CASSPSEGLGYTF
14,-,-,TRBJ1-2,TRBV7-6,TGTGCCAGCAGCCCTCGGGACTCATCAGATCGCTACACCTTC,CASSPRDSSDRYTF
14,-,TRBD1,TRBJ1-2,TRBV28,TGTGCCAGCAGTTACAGGGGGCGAGACTATGGCTACACCTTC,CASSYRGRDYGYTF
14,-,-,TRBJ1-6,TRBV7-6,TGTGCCAGCAGCTCCCGGGACATCGGGTCACCCCTCCACTTT,CASSSRDIGSPLHF
16,-,-,TRBJ2-3,TRBV9,TGTGCCAGCAGCAGGAGTCAAGCCCAAGGGGCAGATACGCAGTATTTT,CASSRSQAQGADTQYF
16,-,-,TRBJ1-5,TRBV18,TGTGCCAGCTCACCTTCCGGAGGGGCCGGCAATCAGCCCCAGCATTTT,CASSPSGGAGNQPQHF
14,once,-,TRBJ1-1,TRBV5-6,TGTGCCAGCAGCTTGCAGGGGTTTTTGACTGAAGCTTTCTTT,CASSLQGFLTEAFF
19,-,TRBD1,TRBJ1-5,TRBV30,TGTGCCTTGCAGACAGGGTCCCCAACTAGCCTCAATAGCAATCAGCCCCAGCATTTT,CALQTGSPTSLNSNQPQHF
15,-,TRBD2,TRBJ2-3,TRBV5-1,TGCGCCAGCAGCTTTAGCGGGGGTAGCACAGATACGCAGTATTTT,CASSFSGGSTDTQYF
15,-,TRBD1,TRBJ2-3,TRBV24-1,TGTGCCACCAGTGGGGGGACAGGGAGCACAGATACGCAGTATTTT,CATSGGTGSTDTQYF
15,-,-,TRBJ1-5,TRBV3-1/TRBV3-2,TGTGCCAGCAGCCAAGAATTCAGGGATGATCAGCCCCAGCATTTT,CASSQEFRDDQPQHF
15,once,-,TRBJ2-1,TRBV25-1,TGTGCCAGCAGTGAAACGGAGGGTTCCTACAATGAGCAGTTCTTC,CASSETEGSYNEQFF
16,-,-,TRBJ2-7,TRBV4-1,TGCGCCAGCAGCCAAGTTTCGGGGGGCGCGAGCTACGAGCAGTACTTC,CASSQVSGGASYEQYF
14,once,TRBD1,TRBJ1-4,TRBV29-1,TGCAGCGTTTTGGAGTGGGACAGGAATGAAAAACTGTTTTTT,CSVLEWDRNEKLFF
16,-,TRBD1,TRBJ1-5,TRBV7-9,TGTGCCAGCAGCTTAGCGCGGACAGGGGGCGGGGAGCCCCAGCATTTT,CASSLARTGGGEPQHF
15,-,TRBD1,TRBJ2-7,TRBV6-6,TGTGCCAGCAGGGCGGGACAGGGGGCGGCGCACGAGCAGTACTTC,CASRAGQGAAHEQYF
20,-,-,TRBJ1-1,TRBV18,TGTGCCAGCTCACACTCTTGGTTTGGGGCAGGGCCAATCGGCCCGTCTGAAGCTTTCTTT,CASSHSWFGAGPIGPSEAFF
16,-,TRBD1,TRBJ1-1,TRBV30,TGTGCCTGGAGCCCCCGACAGGGTGGGTTGAGCACTGAAGCTTTCTTT,CAWSPRQGGLSTEAFF
16,-,-,TRBJ1-3,TRBV6-1,TGTGCCAGCAGTGAACGGTCGGTTCACCTGGGAAACACCATATATTTT,CASSERSVHLGNTIYF
14,-,-,TRBJ1-4,TRBV5-1,TGCGCCAGCAGCTTATATACGACGGGTGAAAAACTGTTTTTT,CASSLYTTGEKLFF
12,-,TRBD1,TRBJ2-7,TRBV18,TGTGCCAGCTCACCAGGGACAGTGGAGCAGTACTTC,CASSPGTVEQYF
13,-,-,TRBJ2-5,TRBV7-9,TGTGCCAGCAGTCGAAACCTACGGGAGACCCAGTACTTC,CASSRNLRETQYF
15,-,TRBD2,TRBJ2-1,TRBV7-2,TGTGCCAGCAGTTCCCAGGGCGGGGGGGCCGATGAGCAGTTCTTC,CASSSQGGGADEQFF
15,-,-,TRBJ1-1,TRBV7-6,TGTGCCAGCAGCTTAATCCGGTCTATGAACACTGAAGCTTTCTTT,CASSLIRSMNTEAFF
18,-,TRBD2,TRBJ2-1,TRBV19,TGTGCCAGTAGCCAACTAGCGGGGGGCCGGAGCTCCTACAATGAGCAGTTCTTC,CASSQLAGGRSSYNEQFF
10,-,-,TRBJ2-7,TRBV20-1,TGCAGTGCACGGCGCGGAGAGCAGTACTTC,CSARRGEQYF
16,once,-,TRBJ2-6,TRBV7-8,TGTGCCAGCAGCTTAGCGTTCGGGTATGGGGCCAACGTCCTGACTTTC,CASSLAFGYGANVLTF
16,-,TRBD1,TRBJ2-2,TRBV6-4,TGTGCCAGCAGTGGCGGGACAGGGGGCACCACCGGGGAGCTGTTTTTT,CASSGGTGGTTGELFF
15,-,TRBD2,TRBJ2-6,TRBV30,TGTGCCTGGAGCAACGGGCGGGGGGCCGCCAACGTCCTGACTTTC,CAWSNGRGAANVLTF
14,few,TRBD1,TRBJ2-5,TRBV9,TGTGCCAGCAGCACAACACAGGGGGATGAGACCCAGTACTTC,CASSTTQGDETQYF
15,-,-,TRBJ2-7,TRBV11-3,TGTGCCAGCAGCCGAATCGACCTTTTTGCTAGCGAGCAGTACTTC,CASSRIDLFASEQYF